A selection of T cell receptor beta chains follows, all from one sample in a study of cytomegalovirus exposure and HLA in healthy donors. Measured with immunoSEQ multiplex PCR; TCRdb has only the in-frame clones, and not every one. The profile covers fewer than 250,000 clones, with more than 70% appearing a single time and 4.5% to 5.5% taken by the ten largest. Source material: PBMCs. The receptor source for this set is a man younger than 40 in good health and CMV-seropositive. The CDR3 runs from the conserved cysteine through the conserved F or W. The order of the fields is V gene, CDR3 length, J gene, D gene, clone size, CDR3 DNA, CDR3 protein. A D gene is named only where the DNA matches it firmly. Size is stated for part of the rows, as once, few or many counts, or as a class when the clone is expanded.

>TRBV7-2|11|TRBJ2-7|.|.
TGTGCCAGCAGCCAACGGAGTGAGCAGTACTTC
CASSQRSEQYF
>TRBV23-1|14|TRBJ2-7|.|.
TGCGCCAGCCCCCCCCGAGGCCCGCCCTACGAGCAGTACTTC
CASPPRGPPYEQYF
>TRBV6-5|14|TRBJ2-7|TRBD2|.
TGTGCCAGCAGCCAGGGAGGGCCGGGGGACGAGCAGTACTTC
CASSQGGPGDEQYF
>TRBV12-5|18|TRBJ2-5|TRBD2|few
TGTGCTAGTGGCGACGGGACTAGCGGGGAAAAGTACCAAGAGACCCAGTACTTC
CASGDGTSGEKYQETQYF
>TRBV19|15|TRBJ1-1|TRBD1|.
TGTGCCAGTAGTCCTTCAGGACAGGGGAGCACTGAAGCTTTCTTT
CASSPSGQGSTEAFF
>TRBV6-6|13|TRBJ1-4|.|few
TGTGCCAGCAGAAAAACAGGGAATGAAAAACTGTTTTTT
CASRKTGNEKLFF
>TRBV7-9|11|TRBJ1-1|.|.
TGTGCCAGCAGCCCCGGCACTGAAGCTTTCTTT
CASSPGTEAFF
>TRBV7-2|16|TRBJ2-6|.|.
TGTGCCAGCAGCTTCGAAGTCCCTCGGGGGGCCAACGTCCTGACTTTC
CASSFEVPRGANVLTF
>TRBV19|15|TRBJ1-5|.|.
TGTGCCAGTAGTATGGGGCAGGGAAGGGGACAGCCCCAGCATTTT
CASSMGQGRGQPQHF
>TRBV7-9|12|TRBJ2-5|TRBD1|.
TGTGCCAGCGGCAACAGGGGGGAGACCCAGTACTTC
CASGNRGETQYF
>TRBV9|11|TRBJ2-1|.|.
TGTGCCAGCAGCGAATCGGATGAGCAGTTCTTC
CASSESDEQFF
>TRBV5-4|15|TRBJ2-1|.|.
TGTGCCAGCAGCCCCTCCCGGGTATGGAGCAATGAGCAGTTCTTC
CASSPSRVWSNEQFF
>TRBV7-9|14|TRBJ2-5|.|.
TGTGCCAGCAGCTTAAAACCTTCGGGGGTTGAGCAGTACTTC
CASSLKPSGVEQYF
>TRBV6-5|15|TRBJ1-1|TRBD1|medium-sized
TGTGCCAGCAGTAACTACCCAGGGGGTCGAGGTGAAGCTTTCTTT
CASSNYPGGRGEAFF
>TRBV9|15|TRBJ2-1|TRBD2|few
TGTGCCAGCAGCGTAGTAGCGGGAGTTAACAATGAGCAGTTCTTC
CASSVVAGVNNEQFF
>TRBV7-2|15|TRBJ2-3|.|once
TGTGCCAGCAGCTTAGCGGGGGGTGGGGGTGATACGCAGTATTTT
CASSLAGGGGDTQYF
>TRBV5-4|14|TRBJ1-5|.|.
TGTGCCAGCAGCTACCAGGGAACCAATCAGCCCCAGCATTTT
CASSYQGTNQPQHF
>TRBV27|15|TRBJ2-7|TRBD2|.
TGTGCCAGCAGTCTCCTCCAGGGAGGGATGAACGAGCAGTACTTC
CASSLLQGGMNEQYF
>TRBV15|17|TRBJ2-7|TRBD2|.
TGTGCCACCAGCAGAGATATGGCTAGCGGGAGTTGGAACGAGCAGTACTTC
CATSRDMASGSWNEQYF
>TRBV25-1|15|TRBJ1-4|TRBD1|.
TGTGCCAGCAGTGTCGGGACAGGCTTTAATGAAAAACTGTTTTTT
CASSVGTGFNEKLFF
>TRBV9|17|TRBJ2-3|TRBD1|.
TGTGCCAGCAGCCCTCGACAGGGGTTAACCCCCACAGATACGCAGTATTTT
CASSPRQGLTPTDTQYF
>TRBV6-6|15|TRBJ1-2|TRBD1|once
TGTGCCAGCAGTTACCCTGGACAGGGGGACTATGGCTACACCTTC
CASSYPGQGDYGYTF
>TRBV7-9|12|TRBJ2-3|.|.
TGTGCCAGCAGTGGAGGGCCAGATACGCAGTATTTT
CASSGGPDTQYF
>TRBV30|12|TRBJ2-5|.|.
TGTGCCCGGAGTAGCAACCGGGGGACCCAGTACTTC
CARSSNRGTQYF
>TRBV5-4|15|TRBJ1-6|.|.
TGTGCCAGCAGCTCGGTGGGGGCCTCGGGTTCACCCCTCCACTTT
CASSSVGASGSPLHF
>TRBV4-1|13|TRBJ1-2|.|.
TGCGCCAGCAGCCAAGGAGGAGCCTCTGGCTACACCTTC
CASSQGGASGYTF
>TRBV5-4|15|TRBJ2-5|.|.
TGTGCCAGCAGCTTGAGGGCCGGAAAGCGGGAGACCCAGTACTTC
CASSLRAGKRETQYF
>TRBV30|14|TRBJ1-3|.|.
TGTGCCTGGAGTCCAGGAGGGACTGGAAACACCATATATTTT
CAWSPGGTGNTIYF
>TRBV29-1|14|TRBJ2-5|TRBD2|.
TGCAGCGTTGATTTGGGGGGGATTGGGGAGACCCAGTACTTC
CSVDLGGIGETQYF
>TRBV7-8|17|TRBJ1-1|TRBD1|.
TGTGCCAGCAGCTTAGGGTCCCGGGACAGGGGCGGAACTGAAGCTTTCTTT
CASSLGSRDRGGTEAFF
>TRBV18|16|TRBJ1-3|.|.
TGTGCCAGCTCACCAGTGGCAGATCGCTCTGGAAACACCATATATTTT
CASSPVADRSGNTIYF
>TRBV28|13|TRBJ1-2|.|.
TGTGCCAGCAGCCGCGACAGGTTATATGGCTACACCTTC
CASSRDRLYGYTF
>TRBV28|14|TRBJ1-5|.|few
TGTGCCAGCAGAATCGGCCAGGGGTATCAGCCCCAGCATTTT
CASRIGQGYQPQHF
>TRBV6-1|12|TRBJ2-5|.|.
TGTGCCTCAGGGACACTCCAAGAGACCCAGTACTTC
CASGTLQETQYF
>TRBV5-8|15|TRBJ1-6|TRBD1|once
TGTGCCAGCAGCTTGGCGACAGGGTCCCATTCACCCCTCCACTTT
CASSLATGSHSPLHF
>TRBV7-8|12|TRBJ1-5|.|once
TGTGCCAGCAGCTTATCCCCAGGGGCCCAGCATTTT
CASSLSPGAQHF
>TRBV6-5|15|TRBJ2-2|.|few
TGTGCCAGCAGTTACTCGATTCTAACGGCCGGGGAGCTGTTTTTT
CASSYSILTAGELFF
>TRBV28|15|TRBJ2-7|.|.
TGTGCCAGCAGTTTAAGGCCAGGGAATATCTACGAGCAGTACTTC
CASSLRPGNIYEQYF
>TRBV4-2|14|TRBJ2-7|.|.
TGTGCCAGCAGCCAAGGCGGAGGGTACTACGAGCAGTACTTC
CASSQGGGYYEQYF
>TRBV2|13|TRBJ1-1|.|.
TGTGCCAGCAGTCCCCGGGGGAGGACTGAAGCTTTCTTT
CASSPRGRTEAFF
>TRBV6-5|15|TRBJ1-1|.|.
TGTGCCAGCAGTTCCCCCAGGGAAGGAAACACTGAAGCTTTCTTT
CASSSPREGNTEAFF
>TRBV6-6|13|TRBJ1-1|.|.
TGTGCCAGCAGTTACCGGTCGGACACTGAAGCTTTCTTT
CASSYRSDTEAFF
>TRBV30|14|TRBJ1-1|.|.
TGTGCCTGGATTCGAGCGAACGTGAACACTGAAGCTTTCTTT
CAWIRANVNTEAFF
>TRBV7-9|16|TRBJ2-6|.|.
TGTTCCAGCAGCCTCGGGGTTGTTTCTGGGGCCAACGTCCTGACTTTC
CSSSLGVVSGANVLTF
>TRBV18|15|TRBJ2-7|TRBD1|.
TGTGCCAGCTCACCCCCCGTGACAGGGTATTACGAGCAGTACTTC
CASSPPVTGYYEQYF